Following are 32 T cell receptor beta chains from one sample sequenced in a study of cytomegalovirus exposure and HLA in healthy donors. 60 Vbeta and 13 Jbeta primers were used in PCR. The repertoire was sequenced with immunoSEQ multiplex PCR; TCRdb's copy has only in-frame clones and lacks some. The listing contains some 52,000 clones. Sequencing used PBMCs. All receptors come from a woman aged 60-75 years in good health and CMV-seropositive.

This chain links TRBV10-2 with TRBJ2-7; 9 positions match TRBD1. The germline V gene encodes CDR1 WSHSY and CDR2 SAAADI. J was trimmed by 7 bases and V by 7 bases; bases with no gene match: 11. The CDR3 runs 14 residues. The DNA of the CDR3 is TGCGCCAGCAAAACGGGACAGGGACTGGAAGAGCAGTACTTC. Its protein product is CASKTGQGLEEQYF.

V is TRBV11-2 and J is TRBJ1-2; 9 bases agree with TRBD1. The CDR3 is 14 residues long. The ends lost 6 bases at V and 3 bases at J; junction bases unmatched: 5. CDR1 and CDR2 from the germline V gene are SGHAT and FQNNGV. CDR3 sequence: CASRTTGGDYGYTF. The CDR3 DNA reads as TGTGCCAGCAGGACAACAGGGGGCGACTATGGCTACACCTTC.

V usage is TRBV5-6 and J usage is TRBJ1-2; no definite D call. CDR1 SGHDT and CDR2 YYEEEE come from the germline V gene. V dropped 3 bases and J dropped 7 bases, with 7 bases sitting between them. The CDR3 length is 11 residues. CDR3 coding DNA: TGTGCCAGCAGCTCGGGTGCTGGCTACACCTTC. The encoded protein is CASSSGAGYTF.

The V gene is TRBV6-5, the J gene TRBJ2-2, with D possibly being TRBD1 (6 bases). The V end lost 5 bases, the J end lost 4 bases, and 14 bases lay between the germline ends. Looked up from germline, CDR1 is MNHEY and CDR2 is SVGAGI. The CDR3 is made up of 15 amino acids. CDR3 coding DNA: TGTGCCAGCAGTAGAGGGGGAACGGGCACCGGGGAGCTGTTTTTT. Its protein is CASSRGGTGTGELFF.

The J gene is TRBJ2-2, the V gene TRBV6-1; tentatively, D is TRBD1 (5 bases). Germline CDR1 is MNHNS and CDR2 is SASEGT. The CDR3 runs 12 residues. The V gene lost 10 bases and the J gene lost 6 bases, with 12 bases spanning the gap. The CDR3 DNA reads TGTGCCACATATGACAGATCCGGGGAGCTGTTTTTT. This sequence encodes CATYDRSGELFF.

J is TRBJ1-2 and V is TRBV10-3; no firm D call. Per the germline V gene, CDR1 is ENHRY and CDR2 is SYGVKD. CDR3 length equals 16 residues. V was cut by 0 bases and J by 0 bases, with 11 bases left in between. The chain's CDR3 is CAISESTAGSNYGYTF. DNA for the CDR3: TGTGCCATCAGTGAGTCGACGGCAGGCTCTAACTATGGCTACACCTTC.

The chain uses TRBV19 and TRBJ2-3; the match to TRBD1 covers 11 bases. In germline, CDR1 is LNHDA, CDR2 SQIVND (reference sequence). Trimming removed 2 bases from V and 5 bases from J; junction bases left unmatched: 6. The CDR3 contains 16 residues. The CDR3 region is CASSIPAGQGGDTQYF. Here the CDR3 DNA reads TGTGCCAGTAGTATACCAGCGGGACAGGGGGGAGATACGCAGTATTTT.

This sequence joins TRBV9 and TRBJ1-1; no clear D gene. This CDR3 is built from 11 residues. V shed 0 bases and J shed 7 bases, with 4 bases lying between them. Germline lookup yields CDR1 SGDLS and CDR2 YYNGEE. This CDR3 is CASSVVREAFF. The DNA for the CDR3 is TGTGCCAGCAGCGTAGTGCGTGAAGCTTTCTTT.

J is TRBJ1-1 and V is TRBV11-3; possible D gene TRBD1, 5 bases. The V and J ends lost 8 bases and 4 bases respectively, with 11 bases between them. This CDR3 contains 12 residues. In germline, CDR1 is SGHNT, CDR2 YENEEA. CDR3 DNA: TGTGCCAGCGGGGGGTACGGCACTGAAGCTTTCTTT. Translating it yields CASGGYGTEAFF.

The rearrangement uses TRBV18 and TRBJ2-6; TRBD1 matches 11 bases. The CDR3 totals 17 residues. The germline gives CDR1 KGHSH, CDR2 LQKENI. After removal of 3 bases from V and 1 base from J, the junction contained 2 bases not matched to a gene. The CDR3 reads CASSPDRGLSGANVLTF. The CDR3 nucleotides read TGTGCCAGCTCACCGGACAGGGGGCTTTCTGGGGCCAACGTCCTGACTTTC.

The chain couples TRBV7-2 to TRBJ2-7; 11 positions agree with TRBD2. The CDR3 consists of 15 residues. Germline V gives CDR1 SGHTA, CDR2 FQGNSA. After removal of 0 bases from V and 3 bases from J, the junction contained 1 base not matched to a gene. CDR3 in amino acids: CASSLAGTSGYEQYF. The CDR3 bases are TGTGCCAGCAGCTTAGCTGGGACTAGCGGCTACGAGCAGTACTTC.

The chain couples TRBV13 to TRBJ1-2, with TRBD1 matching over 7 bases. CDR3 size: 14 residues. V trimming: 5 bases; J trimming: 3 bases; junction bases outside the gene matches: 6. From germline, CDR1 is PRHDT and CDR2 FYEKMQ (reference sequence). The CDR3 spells CASSRRDRYYGYTF. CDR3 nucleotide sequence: TGTGCCAGCAGCAGACGGGACAGATACTATGGCTACACCTTC.

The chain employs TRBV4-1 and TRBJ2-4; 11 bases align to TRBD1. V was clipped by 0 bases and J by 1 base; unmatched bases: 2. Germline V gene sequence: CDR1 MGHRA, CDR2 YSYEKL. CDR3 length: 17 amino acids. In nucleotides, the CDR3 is TGCGCCAGCAGCCAAGATGGACAGGGGGCCGCCAAAAACATTCAGTACTTC. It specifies CASSQDGQGAAKNIQYF.

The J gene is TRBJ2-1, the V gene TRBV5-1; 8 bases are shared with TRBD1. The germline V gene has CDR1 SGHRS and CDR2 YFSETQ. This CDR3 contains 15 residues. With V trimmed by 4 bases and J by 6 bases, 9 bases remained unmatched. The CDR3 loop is CASSQQGTGFNEQFF. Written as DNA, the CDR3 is TGCGCCAGCAGCCAGCAAGGGACAGGCTTCAATGAGCAGTTCTTC. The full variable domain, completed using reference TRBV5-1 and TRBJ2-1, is KAGVTQTPRYLIKTRGQQVTLSCSPISGHRSVSWYQQTPGQGLQFLFEYFSETQRNKGNFPGRFSGRQFSNSRSEMNVSTLELGDSALYLCASSQQGTGFNEQFFGPGTRLTVL.

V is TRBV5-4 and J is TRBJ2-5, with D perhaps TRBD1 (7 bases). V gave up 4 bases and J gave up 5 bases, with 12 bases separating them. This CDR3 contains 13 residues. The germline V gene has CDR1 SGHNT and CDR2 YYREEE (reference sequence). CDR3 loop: CASSGGGAETQYF. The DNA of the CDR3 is TGTGCCAGCAGCGGAGGGGGCGCGGAGACCCAGTACTTC.

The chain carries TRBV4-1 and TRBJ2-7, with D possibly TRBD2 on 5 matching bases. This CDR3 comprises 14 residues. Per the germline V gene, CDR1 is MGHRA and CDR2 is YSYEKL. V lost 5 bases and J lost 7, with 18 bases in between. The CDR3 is CASSFPGPGEEQYF. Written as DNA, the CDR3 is TGCGCCAGCAGCTTTCCGGGCCCCGGGGAAGAGCAGTACTTC.

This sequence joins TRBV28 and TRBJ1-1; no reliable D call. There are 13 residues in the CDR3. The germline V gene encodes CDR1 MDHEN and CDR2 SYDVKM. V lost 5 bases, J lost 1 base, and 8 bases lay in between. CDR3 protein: CASSGTPNTEAFF. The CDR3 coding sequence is TGTGCCAGCAGTGGCACCCCGAACACTGAAGCTTTCTTT.

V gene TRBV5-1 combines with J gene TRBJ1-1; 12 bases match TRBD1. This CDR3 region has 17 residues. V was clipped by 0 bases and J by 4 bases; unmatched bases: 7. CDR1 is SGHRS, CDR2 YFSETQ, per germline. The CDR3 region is CASSLGHGTGGGTEAFF. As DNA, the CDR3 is TGCGCCAGCAGCTTGGGGCACGGGACAGGGGGCGGCACTGAAGCTTTCTTT.

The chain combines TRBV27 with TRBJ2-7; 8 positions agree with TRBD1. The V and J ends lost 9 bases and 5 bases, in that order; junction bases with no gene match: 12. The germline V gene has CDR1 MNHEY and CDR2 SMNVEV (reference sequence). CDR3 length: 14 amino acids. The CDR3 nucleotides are TGTGCCAGTACGGCGAAGGACAGGGTCCACGAGCAGTACTTC. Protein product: CASTAKDRVHEQYF.

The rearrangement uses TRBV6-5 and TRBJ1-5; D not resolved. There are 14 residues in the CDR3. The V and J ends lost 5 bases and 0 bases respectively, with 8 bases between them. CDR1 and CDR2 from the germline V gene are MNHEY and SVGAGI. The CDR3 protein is CASSAGGSNQPQHF. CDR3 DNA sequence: TGTGCCAGCAGTGCCGGTGGTAGCAATCAGCCCCAGCATTTT.

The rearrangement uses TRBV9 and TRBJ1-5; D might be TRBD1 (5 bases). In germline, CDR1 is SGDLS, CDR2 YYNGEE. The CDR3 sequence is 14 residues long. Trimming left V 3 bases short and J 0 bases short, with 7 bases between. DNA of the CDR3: TGTGCCAGCAGCGGGGGGGGTAGCAATCAGCCCCAGCATTTT. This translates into CASSGGGSNQPQHF.

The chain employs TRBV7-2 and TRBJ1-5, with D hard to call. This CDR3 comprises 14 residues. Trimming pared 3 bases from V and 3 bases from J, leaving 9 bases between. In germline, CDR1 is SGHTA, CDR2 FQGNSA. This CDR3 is CASSFGYINQPQHF. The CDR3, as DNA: TGTGCCAGCAGCTTTGGTTACATCAATCAGCCCCAGCATTTT.

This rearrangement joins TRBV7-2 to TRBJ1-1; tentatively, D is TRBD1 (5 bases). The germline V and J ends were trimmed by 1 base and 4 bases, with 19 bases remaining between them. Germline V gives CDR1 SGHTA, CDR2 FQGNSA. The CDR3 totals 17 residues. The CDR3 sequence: CASSLVPQAGKSTEAFF. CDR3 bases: TGTGCCAGCAGCTTAGTCCCCCAGGCAGGGAAGAGCACTGAAGCTTTCTTT.

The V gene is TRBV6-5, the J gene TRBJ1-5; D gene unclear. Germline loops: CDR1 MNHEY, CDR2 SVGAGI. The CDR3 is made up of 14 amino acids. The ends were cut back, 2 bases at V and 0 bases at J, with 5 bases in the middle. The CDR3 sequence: CASSYRNSNQPQHF. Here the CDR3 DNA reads TGTGCCAGCAGTTACCGTAATAGCAATCAGCCCCAGCATTTT.

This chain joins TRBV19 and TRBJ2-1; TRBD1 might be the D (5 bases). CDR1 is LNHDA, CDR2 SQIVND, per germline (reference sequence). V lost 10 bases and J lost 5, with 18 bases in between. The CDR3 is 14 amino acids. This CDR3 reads CATRQGPTDNEQFF. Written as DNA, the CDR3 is TGTGCCACCAGGCAGGGCCCCACGGACAATGAGCAGTTCTTC.

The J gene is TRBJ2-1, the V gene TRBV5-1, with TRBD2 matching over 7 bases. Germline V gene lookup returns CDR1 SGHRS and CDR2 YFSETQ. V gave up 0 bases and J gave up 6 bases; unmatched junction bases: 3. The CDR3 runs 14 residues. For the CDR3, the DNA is TGCGCCAGCAGCTTGGGGACTAGAGGCAATGAGCAGTTCTTC. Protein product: CASSLGTRGNEQFF.

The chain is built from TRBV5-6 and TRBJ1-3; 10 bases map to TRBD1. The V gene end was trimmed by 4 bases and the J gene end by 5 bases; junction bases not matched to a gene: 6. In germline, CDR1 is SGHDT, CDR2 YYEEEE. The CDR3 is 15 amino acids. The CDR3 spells CASSLPGQGRNTIYF. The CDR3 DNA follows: TGTGCCAGCAGCCTGCCGGGACAGGGGAGAAACACCATATATTTT.

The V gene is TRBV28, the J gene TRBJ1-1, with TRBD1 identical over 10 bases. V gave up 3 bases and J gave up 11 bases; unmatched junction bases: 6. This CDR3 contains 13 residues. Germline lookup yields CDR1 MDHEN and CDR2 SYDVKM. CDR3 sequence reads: CASSFDRGREAFF. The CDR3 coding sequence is TGTGCCAGCAGTTTTGACAGGGGGCGTGAGGCTTTCTTT.

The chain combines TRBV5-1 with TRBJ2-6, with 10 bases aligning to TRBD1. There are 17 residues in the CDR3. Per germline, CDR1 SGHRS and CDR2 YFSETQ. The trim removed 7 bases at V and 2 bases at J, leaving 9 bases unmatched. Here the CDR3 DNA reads TGCGCCAGCCGCCCCCGGACAGGGGGAACTGGGGCCAACGTCCTGACTTTC. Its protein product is CASRPRTGGTGANVLTF.

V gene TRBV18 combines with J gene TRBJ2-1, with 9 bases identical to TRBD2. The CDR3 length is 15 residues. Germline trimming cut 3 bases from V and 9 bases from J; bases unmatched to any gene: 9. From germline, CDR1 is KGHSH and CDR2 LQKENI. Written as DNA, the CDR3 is TGTGCCAGCTCACCTCCCAGCGGGGGGCCGGGTGAGCAGTTCTTC. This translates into CASSPPSGGPGEQFF. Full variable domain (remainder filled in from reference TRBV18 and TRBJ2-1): NAGVMQNPRHLVRRRGQEARLRCSPMKGHSHVYWYRQLPEEGLKFMVYLQKENIIDESGMPKERFSAEFPKEGPSILRIQQVVRGDSAAYFCASSPPSGGPGEQFFGPGTRLTVL.

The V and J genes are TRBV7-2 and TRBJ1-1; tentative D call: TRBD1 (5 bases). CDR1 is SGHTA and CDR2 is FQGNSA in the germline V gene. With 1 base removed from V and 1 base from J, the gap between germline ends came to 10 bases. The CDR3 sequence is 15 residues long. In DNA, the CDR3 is TGTGCCAGCAGCTTAGGGGGGGTCCAGAACACTGAAGCTTTCTTT. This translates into CASSLGGVQNTEAFF.

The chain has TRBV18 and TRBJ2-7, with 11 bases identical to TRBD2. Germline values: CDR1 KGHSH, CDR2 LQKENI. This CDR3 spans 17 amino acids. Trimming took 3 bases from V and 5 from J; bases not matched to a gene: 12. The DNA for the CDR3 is TGTGCCAGCTCACCCCCTCCTAGCGGGGGGCCCTTCCACGAGCAGTACTTC. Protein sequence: CASSPPPSGGPFHEQYF.